One T cell receptor (beta chain) is described in this entry. These data come from a study of blood T cell repertoires in COVID-19. Across the whole study: Whether acute or convalescent, the COVID-19 samples came from the United States, Italy and Spain. From T cells, B-cell-depleted T cells, or PBMCs came the material, which was cDNA or gDNA.

Patients at the Seattle site were enrolled during active infection and followed longitudinally. In the authors' workflow: Reference gene primer amplification gave nucleated cell count estimates. The protocol was immunoSEQ multiplex PCR, while the TCRdb copy is restricted to in-frame clones and leaves out a portion. V and J calls and clone size come straight from that table; D and trimming were deduced from the DNA. Found here are 200,000 to 250,000 clones, around 87% of them singletons; the top ten hold approximately 10%. V gave up 4 bases and J gave up 1 base, with 13 bases separating them. Per the germline V gene, CDR1 is LGHDT and CDR2 is YNNKEL (reference sequence). The CDR3 has 16 residues.

The sequenced sample consisted of peripheral blood. The V call is TRBV3-1 (or the pseudogene TRBV3-2), the J call TRBJ2-2; TRBD2 might be the D (5 bases). This receptor was identified in a woman aged 45-60 years with COVID-19, enrolled during active disease. CDR3 in amino acids: CASSRSGLQNTGELFF. CDR3 DNA: TGTGCCAGCAGCCGAAGTGGACTGCAGAACACCGGGGAGCTGTTTTTT.